This T cell receptor beta chain was captured in a study of T cell changes during pregnancy in multiple sclerosis. The protocol was immunoSEQ multiplex PCR, while the TCRdb copy is restricted to in-frame clones and leaves out a portion. The data contain over 40,000 clones, nearly 95% of them singletons. The CDR3 spans 16 residues. Germline V gives CDR1 SGHVS, CDR2 FQNEAQ. The ends lost 4 bases at V and 11 bases at J; junction bases unmatched: 19. V gene TRBV7-8 combines with J gene TRBJ1-1; TRBD1 aligns across 7 bases. The sample consisted of CD4+ T cells from peripheral blood mononuclear cells, taken in the second trimester of pregnancy. The clonotype originates from a female donor with multiple sclerosis, enrolled in a pregnancy study. CDR3 sequence: CASSSEPGQLRPPAFF. CDR3 bases: TGTGCCAGCAGCTCAGAACCGGGACAGCTCCGGCCCCCGGCTTTCTTT. Looking up the rest from reference TRBV7-8 and TRBJ1-1 gives the full variable domain: GAGVSQSPRYKVAKRGQDVALRCDPISGHVSLFWYQQALGQGPEFLTYFQNEAQLDKSGLPSDRFFAERPEGSVSTLKIQRTQQEDSAVYLCASSSEPGQLRPPAFFGQGTRLTVV.